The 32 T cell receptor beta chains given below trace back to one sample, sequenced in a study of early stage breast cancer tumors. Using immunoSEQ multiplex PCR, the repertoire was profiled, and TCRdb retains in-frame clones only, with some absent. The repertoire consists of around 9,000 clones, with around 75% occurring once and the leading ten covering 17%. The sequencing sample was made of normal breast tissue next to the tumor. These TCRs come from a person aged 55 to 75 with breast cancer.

The CDR3 nucleotides read TGTGCCAGCAGCTCGACAGGGGCGGGCACCGGGGAGCTGTTTTTT. This sequence encodes CASSSTGAGTGELFF. The rearrangement joins TRBV7-6 to TRBJ2-2; 8 bases line up with TRBD1. Trimming removed 4 bases from V and 4 bases from J; junction bases left unmatched: 5. From germline, CDR1 is SGHVS and CDR2 FNYEAQ. The length of the CDR3 is 15 residues.

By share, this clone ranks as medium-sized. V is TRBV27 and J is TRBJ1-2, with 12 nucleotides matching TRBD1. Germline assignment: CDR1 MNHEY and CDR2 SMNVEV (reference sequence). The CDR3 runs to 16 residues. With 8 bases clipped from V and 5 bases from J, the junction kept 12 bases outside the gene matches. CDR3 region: CASGEGQGAPWYGYTF. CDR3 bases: TGTGCCAGCGGCGAGGGACAGGGGGCCCCTTGGTATGGCTACACCTTC.

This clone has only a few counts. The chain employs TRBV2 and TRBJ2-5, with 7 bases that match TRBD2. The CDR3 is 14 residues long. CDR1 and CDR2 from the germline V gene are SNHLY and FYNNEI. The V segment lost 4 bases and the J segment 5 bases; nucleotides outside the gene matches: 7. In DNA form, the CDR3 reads TGTGCCAGCAGTGGGGGAGGGTTAGGCGAGACCCAGTACTTC. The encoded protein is CASSGGGLGETQYF.

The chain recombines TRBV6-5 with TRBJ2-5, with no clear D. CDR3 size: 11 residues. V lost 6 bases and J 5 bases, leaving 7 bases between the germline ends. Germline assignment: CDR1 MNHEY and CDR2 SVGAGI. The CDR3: CASSLVETQYF. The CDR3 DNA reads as TGTGCCAGCAGCCTCGTCGAGACCCAGTACTTC.

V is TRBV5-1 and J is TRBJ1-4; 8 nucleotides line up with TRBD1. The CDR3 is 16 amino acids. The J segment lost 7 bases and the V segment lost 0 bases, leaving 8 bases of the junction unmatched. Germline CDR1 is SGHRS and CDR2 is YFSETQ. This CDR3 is CASSLGQGAVAEKLFF. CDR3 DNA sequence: TGCGCCAGCAGCTTGGGGCAGGGGGCTGTAGCTGAAAAACTGTTTTTT. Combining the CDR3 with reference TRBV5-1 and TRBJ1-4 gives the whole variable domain KAGVTQTPRYLIKTRGQQVTLSCSPISGHRSVSWYQQTPGQGLQFLFEYFSETQRNKGNFPGRFSGRQFSNSRSEMNVSTLELGDSALYLCASSLGQGAVAEKLFFGSGTQLSVL.

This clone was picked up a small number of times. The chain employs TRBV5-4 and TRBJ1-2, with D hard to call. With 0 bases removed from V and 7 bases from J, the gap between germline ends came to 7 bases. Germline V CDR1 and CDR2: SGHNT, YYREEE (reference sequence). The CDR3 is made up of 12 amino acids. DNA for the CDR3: TGTGCCAGCAGCTTGGCTAGTGGTGGCTACACCTTC. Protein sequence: CASSLASGGYTF.

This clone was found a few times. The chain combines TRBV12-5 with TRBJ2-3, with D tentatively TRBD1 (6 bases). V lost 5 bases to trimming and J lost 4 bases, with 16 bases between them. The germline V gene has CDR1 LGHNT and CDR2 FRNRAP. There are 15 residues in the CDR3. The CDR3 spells CASGRGGHQADTQYF. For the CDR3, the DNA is TGTGCTAGTGGTCGTGGGGGACACCAAGCAGATACGCAGTATTTT.

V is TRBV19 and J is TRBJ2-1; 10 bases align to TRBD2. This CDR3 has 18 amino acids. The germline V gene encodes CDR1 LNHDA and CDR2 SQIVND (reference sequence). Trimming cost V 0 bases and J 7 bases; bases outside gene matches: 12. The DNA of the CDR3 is TGTGCCAGTAGTATAGAGCTGGGTCCCAGCGGGAGGGGGAATGAGCAGTTCTTC. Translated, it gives CASSIELGPSGRGNEQFF.

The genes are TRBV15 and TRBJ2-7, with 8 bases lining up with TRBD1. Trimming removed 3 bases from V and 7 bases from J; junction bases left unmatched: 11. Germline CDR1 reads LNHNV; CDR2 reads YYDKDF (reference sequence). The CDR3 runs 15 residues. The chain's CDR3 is CATSSHRDRPAEQYF. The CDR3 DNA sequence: TGTGCCACCAGCAGCCACCGGGACAGGCCCGCGGAGCAGTACTTC.

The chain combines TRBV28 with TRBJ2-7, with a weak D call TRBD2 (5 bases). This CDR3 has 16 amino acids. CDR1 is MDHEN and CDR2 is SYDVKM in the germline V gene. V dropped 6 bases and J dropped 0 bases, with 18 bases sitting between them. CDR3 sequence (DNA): TGTGCCAGCAGCGGGCCCGGAGGACGTTACTCCTACGAGCAGTACTTC. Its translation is CASSGPGGRYSYEQYF.

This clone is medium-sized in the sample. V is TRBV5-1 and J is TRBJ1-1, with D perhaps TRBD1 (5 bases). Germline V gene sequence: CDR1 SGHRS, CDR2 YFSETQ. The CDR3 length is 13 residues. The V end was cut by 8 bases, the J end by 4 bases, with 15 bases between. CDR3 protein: CARTLPGGTEAFF. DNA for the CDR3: TGCGCCAGGACGTTACCGGGGGGCACTGAAGCTTTCTTT.

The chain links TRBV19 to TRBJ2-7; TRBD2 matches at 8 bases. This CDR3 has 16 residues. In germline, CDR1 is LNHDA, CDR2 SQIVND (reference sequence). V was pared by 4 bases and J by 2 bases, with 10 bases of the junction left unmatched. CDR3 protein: CASSTGLAWSTYEQYF. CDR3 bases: TGTGCCAGTAGTACCGGACTAGCTTGGTCTACCTACGAGCAGTACTTC.

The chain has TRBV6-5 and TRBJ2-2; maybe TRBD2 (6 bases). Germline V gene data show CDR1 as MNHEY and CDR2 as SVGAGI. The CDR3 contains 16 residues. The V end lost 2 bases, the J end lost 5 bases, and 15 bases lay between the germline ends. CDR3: CASSYDTGTLTGELFF. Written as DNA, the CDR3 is TGTGCCAGCAGTTACGACACCGGGACTCTTACCGGGGAGCTGTTTTTT.

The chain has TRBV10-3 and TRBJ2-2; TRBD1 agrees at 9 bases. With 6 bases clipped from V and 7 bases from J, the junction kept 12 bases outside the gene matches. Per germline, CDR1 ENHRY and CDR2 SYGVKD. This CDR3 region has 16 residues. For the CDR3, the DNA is TGTGCCATCAGAGAAACCGGGACAGGGCTTGGCGGGGAGCTGTTTTTT. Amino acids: CAIRETGTGLGGELFF.

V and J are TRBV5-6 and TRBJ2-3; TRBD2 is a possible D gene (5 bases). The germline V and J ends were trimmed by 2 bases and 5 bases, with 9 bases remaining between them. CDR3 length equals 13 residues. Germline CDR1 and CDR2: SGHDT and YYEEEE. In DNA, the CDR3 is TGTGCCAGCAGCTTTACCGGGATAGATACGCAGTATTTT. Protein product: CASSFTGIDTQYF.

CDR3 region: CASSEALGRGETQYF. The CDR3 DNA reads TGTGCCAGCAGTGAAGCGCTTGGCAGAGGAGAGACCCAGTACTTC. The V gene is TRBV2, the J gene TRBJ2-5; D unresolved. The germline V and J ends were trimmed by 0 bases and 4 bases, with 12 bases remaining between them. The CDR3 has 15 amino acids. CDR1 is SNHLY, CDR2 FYNNEI, per germline.

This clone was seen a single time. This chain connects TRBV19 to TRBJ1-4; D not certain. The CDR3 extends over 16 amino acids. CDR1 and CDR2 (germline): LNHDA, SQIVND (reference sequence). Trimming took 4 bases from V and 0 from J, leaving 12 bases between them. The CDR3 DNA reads TGTGCCAGTAGTACCAGCGGGAGAGCAACTAATGAAAAACTGTTTTTT. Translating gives CASSTSGRATNEKLFF.

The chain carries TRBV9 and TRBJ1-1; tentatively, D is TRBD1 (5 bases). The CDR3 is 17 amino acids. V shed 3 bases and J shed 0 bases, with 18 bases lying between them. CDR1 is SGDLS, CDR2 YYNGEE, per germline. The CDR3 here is CASSAVLGTLMNTEAFF. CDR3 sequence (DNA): TGTGCCAGCAGCGCCGTCTTGGGGACTCTAATGAACACTGAAGCTTTCTTT.

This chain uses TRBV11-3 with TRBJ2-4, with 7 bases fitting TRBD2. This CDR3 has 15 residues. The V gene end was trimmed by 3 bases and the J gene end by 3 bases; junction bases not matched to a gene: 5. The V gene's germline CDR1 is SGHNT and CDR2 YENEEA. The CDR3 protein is CASSLVGGDKNIQYF. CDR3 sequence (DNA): TGTGCCAGCAGCTTGGTTGGGGGGGACAAAAACATTCAGTACTTC. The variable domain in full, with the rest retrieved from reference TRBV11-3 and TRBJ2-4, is EAGVVQSPRYKIIEKKQPVAFWCNPISGHNTLYWYLQNLGQGPELLIRYENEEAVDDSQLPKDRFSAERLKGVDSTLKIQPAELGDSAVYLCASSLVGGDKNIQYFGAGTRLSVL.

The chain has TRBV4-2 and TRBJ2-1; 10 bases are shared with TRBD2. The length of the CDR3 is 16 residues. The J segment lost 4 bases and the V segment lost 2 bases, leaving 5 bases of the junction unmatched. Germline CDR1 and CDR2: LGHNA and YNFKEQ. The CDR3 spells CASSQRAGGGYNEQFF. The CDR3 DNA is TGTGCCAGCAGCCAACGAGCGGGAGGGGGGTACAATGAGCAGTTCTTC.

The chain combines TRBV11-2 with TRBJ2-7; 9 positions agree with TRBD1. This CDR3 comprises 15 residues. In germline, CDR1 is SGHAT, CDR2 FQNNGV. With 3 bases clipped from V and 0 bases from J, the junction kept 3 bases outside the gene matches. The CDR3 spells CASSFDRGSSYEQYF. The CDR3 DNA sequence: TGTGCCAGCAGCTTCGACAGGGGGTCCTCCTACGAGCAGTACTTC.

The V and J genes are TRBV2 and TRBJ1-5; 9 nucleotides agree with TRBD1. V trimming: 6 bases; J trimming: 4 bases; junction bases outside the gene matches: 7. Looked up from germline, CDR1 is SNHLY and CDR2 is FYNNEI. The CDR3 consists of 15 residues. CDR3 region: CASRVDRGENQPQHF. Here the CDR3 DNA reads TGTGCCAGCAGAGTAGACAGGGGGGAAAATCAGCCCCAGCATTTT.

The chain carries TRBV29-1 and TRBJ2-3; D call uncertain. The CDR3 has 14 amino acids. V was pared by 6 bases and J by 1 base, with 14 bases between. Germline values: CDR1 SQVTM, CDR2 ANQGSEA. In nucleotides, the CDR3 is TGCAGCGTCGTTCGAGGTATTGGCACAGATACGCAGTATTTT. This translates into CSVVRGIGTDTQYF.

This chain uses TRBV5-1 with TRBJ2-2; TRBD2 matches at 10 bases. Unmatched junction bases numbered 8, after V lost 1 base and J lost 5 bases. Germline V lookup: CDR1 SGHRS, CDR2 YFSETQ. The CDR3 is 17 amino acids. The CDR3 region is CASSLSLAGEGTGELFF. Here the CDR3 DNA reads TGCGCCAGCAGCTTGTCTCTAGCGGGAGAGGGAACCGGGGAGCTGTTTTTT.

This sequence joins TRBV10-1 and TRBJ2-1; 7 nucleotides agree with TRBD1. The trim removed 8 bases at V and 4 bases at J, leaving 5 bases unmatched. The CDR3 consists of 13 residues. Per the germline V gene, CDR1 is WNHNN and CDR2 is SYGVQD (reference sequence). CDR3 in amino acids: CASSGTVYNEQFF. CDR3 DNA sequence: TGCGCCAGCTCCGGGACAGTTTACAATGAGCAGTTCTTC.

The CDR3 DNA reads as TGTGCCAGCTCACCCACGGGGGATTCTGGAAACACCATATATTTT. It encodes CASSPTGDSGNTIYF. The V call is TRBV18, the J call TRBJ1-3; a weak D match, TRBD1 (5 bases). CDR3 length: 15 residues. CDR1 is KGHSH and CDR2 is LQKENI in the germline V gene. Between the trimmed V and J ends, which lost 3 bases and 1 base, there was a span of 10 bases.

In DNA, the CDR3 is TGTGCCAGTAGTATCCGGGTTTCTAGCGGGAGTCACGAGCAGTACTTC. It yields the protein CASSIRVSSGSHEQYF. The chain employs TRBV19 and TRBJ2-7; 10 bases are shared with TRBD2. CDR1 and CDR2 from the germline V gene are LNHDA and SQIVND (reference sequence). The CDR3 is made up of 16 amino acids. The V and J ends lost 3 bases and 5 bases, in that order; junction bases with no gene match: 10.

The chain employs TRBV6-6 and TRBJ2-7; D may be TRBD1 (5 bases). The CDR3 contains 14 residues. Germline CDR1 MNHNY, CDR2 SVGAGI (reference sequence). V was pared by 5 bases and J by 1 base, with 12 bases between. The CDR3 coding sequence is TGTGCCAGCAGTCCGTCGACAGCATCCTACGAGCAGTACTTC. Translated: CASSPSTASYEQYF.

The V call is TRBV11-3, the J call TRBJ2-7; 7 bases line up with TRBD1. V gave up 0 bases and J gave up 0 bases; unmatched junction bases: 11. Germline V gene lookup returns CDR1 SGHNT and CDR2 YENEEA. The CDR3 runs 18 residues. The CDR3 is CASSLDQGGSSSSYEQYF. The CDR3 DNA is TGTGCCAGCAGCTTAGATCAAGGGGGCAGCTCGAGCTCCTACGAGCAGTACTTC.

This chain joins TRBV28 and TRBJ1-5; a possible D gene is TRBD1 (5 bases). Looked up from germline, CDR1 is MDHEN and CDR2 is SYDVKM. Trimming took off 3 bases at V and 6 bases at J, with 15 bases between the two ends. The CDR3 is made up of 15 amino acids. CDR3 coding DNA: TGTGCCAGCAGTTTCACCGGGGGGGAGGGTCAGCCCCAGCATTTT. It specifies CASSFTGGEGQPQHF.

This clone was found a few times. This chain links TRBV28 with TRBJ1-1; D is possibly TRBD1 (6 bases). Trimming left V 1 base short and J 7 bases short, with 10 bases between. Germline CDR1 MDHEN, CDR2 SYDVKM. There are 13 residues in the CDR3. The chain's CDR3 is CASSLSLQGEAFF. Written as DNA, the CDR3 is TGTGCCAGCAGTTTATCTTTACAGGGTGAAGCTTTCTTT. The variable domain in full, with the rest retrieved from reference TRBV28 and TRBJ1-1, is DVKVTQSSRYLVKRTGEKVFLECVQDMDHENMFWYRQDPGLGLRLIYFSYDVKMKEKGDIPEGYSVSREKKERFSLILESASTNQTSMYLCASSLSLQGEAFFGQGTRLTVV.

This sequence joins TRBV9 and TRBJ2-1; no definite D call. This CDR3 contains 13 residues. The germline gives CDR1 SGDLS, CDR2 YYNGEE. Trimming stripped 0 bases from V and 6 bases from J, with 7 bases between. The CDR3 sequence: CASSVGRSNEQFF. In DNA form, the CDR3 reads TGTGCCAGCAGCGTAGGTCGGTCCAATGAGCAGTTCTTC.